The next 26 T cell receptor beta chains were all read from a single sample in a study of blood T cell repertoires in COVID-19. TCRdb keeps only in-frame clones here, not all; method: immunoSEQ multiplex PCR. The sample lists fewer than 120,000 clones, around three quarters occurring once. The sequencing sample was made of peripheral blood. The receptors come from a woman between 55 and 75 years old with acute or convalescent COVID-19.

This clone was counted a single time. CDR3 residues: CASRPPTSGVAETQYF. CDR3 coding DNA: TGTGCCAGCAGACCTCCGACTAGCGGTGTTGCAGAGACCCAGTACTTC. The chain joins TRBV6-6 to TRBJ2-5, with 9 bases that match TRBD2. From germline, CDR1 is MNHNY and CDR2 SVGAGI (reference sequence). Trimming removed 6 bases from V and 4 bases from J; junction bases left unmatched: 12. This CDR3 region has 16 residues.

The chain is built from TRBV30 and TRBJ2-7; no clear D gene. Germline V lookup: CDR1 GTSNPN, CDR2 SVGIG (reference sequence). The length of the CDR3 is 11 residues. V was pared by 1 base and J by 7 bases, with 8 bases between. CDR3 region: CAWSAWAEQYF. As DNA, the CDR3 is TGTGCCTGGAGTGCTTGGGCTGAGCAGTACTTC.

The rearrangement links TRBV30 to TRBJ1-1; possible D gene TRBD1, 6 bases. CDR1 GTSNPN and CDR2 SVGIG come from the germline V gene (reference sequence). Deletions cut 2 bases from V and 1 base from J, with 14 bases between. The CDR3 is 15 amino acids. In DNA, the CDR3 is TGTGCCTGGAGTCTATTGACAGGTAGGAACACTGAAGCTTTCTTT. Amino acids: CAWSLLTGRNTEAFF. Together with reference TRBV30 and TRBJ1-1, the CDR3 gives the full variable domain: SQTIHQWPATLVQPVGSPLSLECTVEGTSNPNLYWYRQAAGRGLQLLFYSVGIGQISSEVPQNLSASRPQDRQFILSSKKLLLSDSGFYLCAWSLLTGRNTEAFFGQGTRLTVV.

This chain joins TRBV29-1 and TRBJ2-1; TRBD1 agrees at 7 bases. The CDR3 totals 15 residues. The V and J ends lost 6 bases and 6 bases, in that order; junction bases with no gene match: 14. Looked up from germline, CDR1 is SQVTM and CDR2 is ANQGSEA. Written as DNA, the CDR3 is TGCAGCGTCGCCTCCCACCTTCCAGGGGGCAATGAGCAGTTCTTC. Protein: CSVASHLPGGNEQFF.

V usage is TRBV5-1 and J usage is TRBJ2-5; 8 bases match TRBD1. J lost 0 bases, V lost 0 bases, and 7 bases had no gene match. The CDR3 extends over 17 amino acids. Germline loops: CDR1 SGHRS, CDR2 YFSETQ. The CDR3 loop is CASSLVVSDRDQETQYF. The CDR3 DNA reads TGCGCCAGCAGCTTGGTAGTTTCGGACAGGGACCAAGAGACCCAGTACTTC.

The rearrangement links TRBV5-1 to TRBJ1-1, with 7 positions matching TRBD1. This CDR3 is 14 amino acids long. V shed 5 bases, J shed 1 base, and the junction held 5 bases outside the gene matches. CDR1 is SGHRS, CDR2 YFSETQ, per germline. CDR3 amino acids: CASRTGTANTEAFF. The CDR3 nucleotides read TGCGCCAGCAGGACCGGGACAGCGAACACTGAAGCTTTCTTT.

V is TRBV5-1 and J is TRBJ1-5; D not certain. Germline CDR1 SGHRS, CDR2 YFSETQ. V dropped 4 bases and J dropped 5 bases, with 10 bases sitting between them. The CDR3 loop spans 13 amino acids. CDR3 coding DNA: TGCGCCAGCAGCCTGTTCGGGGATCAGCCCCAGCATTTT. Its protein product is CASSLFGDQPQHF.

The J gene is TRBJ1-1, the V gene TRBV6-2 or TRBV6-3; no definite D call. This CDR3 comprises 15 residues. V was trimmed by 6 bases and J by 0 bases, leaving 14 bases between them. Germline values: CDR1 MNHEY, CDR2 SVGEGT. The CDR3 spells CASSLTTAMNTEAFF. The DNA of the CDR3 is TGTGCCAGCAGCCTTACAACAGCTATGAACACTGAAGCTTTCTTT.

This clone appeared once. The chain links TRBV6-5 to TRBJ1-2, with 11 positions matching TRBD1. Germline V CDR1 and CDR2: MNHEY, SVGAGI. The CDR3 runs 15 residues. Trimming at V came to 2 bases and at J to 7 bases, leaving 6 bases not matched to a gene. DNA for the CDR3: TGTGCCAGCAGTTACGAGGGACAGGGGGGCTCTGGCTACACCTTC. Its protein is CASSYEGQGGSGYTF.

The rearrangement joins TRBV5-1 to TRBJ1-2; D is unresolved. CDR1 SGHRS and CDR2 YFSETQ come from the germline V gene. Trimming pared 3 bases from V and 8 bases from J, leaving 17 bases between. The CDR3 has 14 amino acids. CDR3 in DNA: TGCGCCAGCAGCTCCCAGGCTCCTTACCAGGGCTACACCTTC. Its translation: CASSSQAPYQGYTF.

This sequence joins TRBV28 and TRBJ1-5; the D gene is possibly TRBD1 (5 bases). Between the trimmed V and J ends, which lost 8 bases and 7 bases, there was a span of 12 bases. CDR3 length equals 12 residues. The germline V gene has CDR1 MDHEN and CDR2 SYDVKM. The CDR3 spells CASQDTGQPQHF. The CDR3 nucleotides are TGTGCCAGCCAAGATACAGGACAGCCCCAGCATTTT.

This sequence joins TRBV9 and TRBJ1-1; no firm D call. Per the germline V gene, CDR1 is SGDLS and CDR2 is YYNGEE. V lost 0 bases and J lost 4, with 7 bases in between. The CDR3 covers 13 residues. CDR3 residues: CASSVGRVTEAFF. CDR3 nucleotides: TGTGCCAGCAGCGTAGGGAGGGTCACTGAAGCTTTCTTT.

The genes are TRBV19 and TRBJ2-2; TRBD1 matches at 7 bases. The V gene's germline CDR1 is LNHDA and CDR2 SQIVND (reference sequence). J gave up 5 bases and V 7 bases, and 10 bases lay outside the gene matches. The CDR3 has 15 amino acids. The CDR3 spells CASMGRTGKTGELFF. The CDR3 DNA reads TGTGCCAGTATGGGCAGGACAGGAAAAACCGGGGAGCTGTTTTTT.

J is TRBJ2-1 and V is TRBV7-2; D possibly corresponds to TRBD2 (6 bases). Trimming shortened V by 3 bases and J by 4 bases, and 19 bases separated the two germline ends. Germline loops: CDR1 SGHTA, CDR2 FQGNSA. The CDR3 length is 17 residues. The CDR3 sequence is CASSFPPGRGTYNEQFF. The DNA of the CDR3 is TGTGCCAGCAGCTTCCCCCCCGGACGCGGGACTTACAATGAGCAGTTCTTC. Together with reference TRBV7-2 and TRBJ2-1, the CDR3 gives the full variable domain: GAGVSQSPSNKVTEKGKDVELRCDPISGHTALYWYRQSLGQGLEFLIYFQGNSAPDKSGLPSDRFSAERTGGSVSTLTIQRTQQEDSAVYLCASSFPPGRGTYNEQFFGPGTRLTVL.

This chain joins TRBV18 and TRBJ1-2, with D possibly being TRBD1 (6 bases). Trimming stripped 5 bases from V and 2 bases from J, with 9 bases between. Germline lookup yields CDR1 KGHSH and CDR2 LQKENI. This CDR3 contains 13 residues. This CDR3 reads CASSSQGNYGYTF. The CDR3 bases are TGTGCCAGCTCAAGCCAGGGGAACTATGGCTACACCTTC. The whole variable domain, filled in from reference TRBV18 and TRBJ1-2, reads NAGVMQNPRHLVRRRGQEARLRCSPMKGHSHVYWYRQLPEEGLKFMVYLQKENIIDESGMPKERFSAEFPKEGPSILRIQQVVRGDSAAYFCASSSQGNYGYTFGSGTRLTVV.

This chain's CDR3 is CASTEGRGIYQPQHF. The CDR3 bases are TGTGCCAGCACCGAGGGTCGGGGGATTTATCAGCCCCAGCATTTT. The V and J genes are TRBV2 and TRBJ1-5; the D gene is possibly TRBD1 (5 bases). The CDR3 is made up of 15 amino acids. In germline, CDR1 is SNHLY, CDR2 FYNNEI. Trimming removed 7 bases from V and 5 bases from J, with 18 bases in between.

The chain recombines TRBV24-1 with TRBJ1-2, with unresolved D. Germline V gene lookup returns CDR1 KGHDR and CDR2 SFDVKD. The germline V and J ends were trimmed by 4 bases and 8 bases, with 10 bases remaining between them. The CDR3 spans 12 residues. Here the CDR3 DNA reads TGTGCCACCAGTGACGGACTGGACGGCTACACCTTC. It encodes CATSDGLDGYTF.

The chain is built from TRBV19 and TRBJ1-5, with TRBD1 matching over 9 bases. The CDR3 runs to 15 residues. Germline V gene lookup returns CDR1 LNHDA and CDR2 SQIVND (reference sequence). J gave up 4 bases and V 6 bases, and 7 bases lay outside the gene matches. CDR3 in amino acids: CASRIGDRVNQPQHF. In DNA, the CDR3 is TGTGCCAGTAGGATCGGGGACAGGGTGAATCAGCCCCAGCATTTT. Complete variable domain (other parts from reference TRBV19 and TRBJ1-5): DGGITQSPKYLFRKEGQNVTLSCEQNLNHDAMYWYRQDPGQGLRLIYYSQIVNDFQKGDIAEGYSVSREKKESFPLTVTSAQKNPTAFYLCASRIGDRVNQPQHFGDGTRLSIL.

The chain is built from TRBV5-1 and TRBJ2-7; maybe TRBD1 (6 bases). Per the germline V gene, CDR1 is SGHRS and CDR2 is YFSETQ. This CDR3 contains 14 residues. Trimming left V 0 bases short and J 6 bases short, with 13 bases between. The CDR3 DNA reads TGCGCCAGCAGCTTGGGGGGGCTGGGTCTCGAGCAGTACTTC. This codes for CASSLGGLGLEQYF.

This clone was picked up a small number of times. The gene calls are TRBV9 and TRBJ2-4, with unresolved D. CDR1 and CDR2 (germline): SGDLS, YYNGEE. This CDR3 spans 15 amino acids. Trimming took 3 bases from V and 0 from J, leaving 10 bases between them. The CDR3 loop reads CASSGPELAKNIQYF. Here the CDR3 DNA reads TGTGCCAGCAGCGGCCCCGAACTAGCCAAAAACATTCAGTACTTC.

V is TRBV5-5 and J is TRBJ1-6; TRBD1 might be the D (5 bases). Germline loops: CDR1 SGHKS, CDR2 YYEKEE (reference sequence). V shed 4 bases and J shed 3 bases, with 20 bases lying between them. This CDR3 is 18 amino acids long. This CDR3 is CASSAVSPRGGYNSPLHF. The CDR3 region has the DNA TGTGCCAGCAGCGCGGTTTCCCCCCGGGGGGGCTATAATTCACCCCTCCACTTT.

The V call is TRBV2, the J call TRBJ1-5; D unclear. This CDR3 is 18 amino acids long. Trimming took 4 bases from V and 4 from J, leaving 23 bases between them. Germline assignment: CDR1 SNHLY and CDR2 FYNNEI. This CDR3 reads CASSVPYDKPFGNQPQHF. The CDR3 bases are TGTGCCAGCAGTGTACCGTATGACAAACCCTTTGGAAATCAGCCCCAGCATTTT.

This clone showed up just once. V usage is TRBV24-1 and J usage is TRBJ1-3, with 7 bases fitting TRBD1. CDR3 size: 18 residues. CDR1 KGHDR and CDR2 SFDVKD come from the germline V gene. J was trimmed by 0 bases and V by 3 bases; bases with no gene match: 10. The CDR3 spells CATSDGSRDSYSGNTIYF. The CDR3 region has the DNA TGTGCCACCAGTGATGGATCCCGGGACAGCTACTCTGGAAACACCATATATTTT.

This clone showed up just once. The chain has TRBV14 and TRBJ1-6; D uncertain. The CDR3 has 16 amino acids. Trimming took off 4 bases at V and 6 bases at J, with 16 bases between the two ends. Germline-derived CDR1 and CDR2 are SGHDN and FVKESK. CDR3 DNA sequence: TGTGCCAGCAGCCTCGGTAACAGTGCCTCTAATTCACCCCTCCACTTT. Its protein is CASSLGNSASNSPLHF. The full variable domain, completed using reference TRBV14 and TRBJ1-6, is EAGVTQFPSHSVIEKGQTVTLRCDPISGHDNLYWYRRVMGKEIKFLLHFVKESKQDESGMPNNRFLAERTGGTYSTLKVQPAELEDSGVYFCASSLGNSASNSPLHFGNGTRLTVT.

The chain combines TRBV6-1 with TRBJ2-1; TRBD1 aligns across 10 bases. Germline V lookup: CDR1 MNHNS, CDR2 SASEGT. The CDR3 spans 18 residues. Trimming removed 2 bases from V and 0 bases from J; junction bases left unmatched: 7. The CDR3 DNA follows: TGTGCCAGCAGTGAATACGGACAGGGGGTTAGCTCCTACAATGAGCAGTTCTTC. It is translated as CASSEYGQGVSSYNEQFF.

This chain connects TRBV3-1 (or the pseudogene TRBV3-2) to TRBJ1-5, with 7 bases that match TRBD1. Trimming took 2 bases from V and 3 from J; bases not matched to a gene: 4. CDR3 length equals 15 residues. Germline-derived CDR1 and CDR2 are LGHDT and YNNKEL (reference sequence). In DNA, the CDR3 is TGTGCCAGCAGCCAATCGACAGGGAACAATCAGCCCCAGCATTTT. It specifies CASSQSTGNNQPQHF.